A single TCR beta chain is shown here with its context. Germline V lookup: CDR1 LGHNA, CDR2 YNFKEQ. V was cut by 1 base and J by 0 bases, with 14 bases left in between. This CDR3 is 17 amino acids long. This sample is drawn from a study of blood T cell repertoires in COVID-19. Study information: Samples representing acute and convalescent COVID-19 were sourced from the United States, Italy and Spain.

Under the authors' procedure: Estimated nucleated cell counts came from reference gene primer amplification. This table comes from immunoSEQ multiplex PCR, and its TCRdb copy is limited to in-frame clones, with some not included. The DNA gave D and trimming, while V, J and clone size come from that table. The profile shows approximately 200,000 clones, 94% of them singletons. Material: peripheral blood. The chain employs TRBV4-2 and TRBJ2-3; tentative D call: TRBD2 (7 bases). The sequence derives from a man aged 30 to 45 with COVID-19, enrolled during active disease. The CDR3, as DNA: TGTGCCAGCAGCCAAGCAACCGGGGGGCGAAGCACAGATACGCAGTATTTT. This codes for CASSQATGGRSTDTQYF.